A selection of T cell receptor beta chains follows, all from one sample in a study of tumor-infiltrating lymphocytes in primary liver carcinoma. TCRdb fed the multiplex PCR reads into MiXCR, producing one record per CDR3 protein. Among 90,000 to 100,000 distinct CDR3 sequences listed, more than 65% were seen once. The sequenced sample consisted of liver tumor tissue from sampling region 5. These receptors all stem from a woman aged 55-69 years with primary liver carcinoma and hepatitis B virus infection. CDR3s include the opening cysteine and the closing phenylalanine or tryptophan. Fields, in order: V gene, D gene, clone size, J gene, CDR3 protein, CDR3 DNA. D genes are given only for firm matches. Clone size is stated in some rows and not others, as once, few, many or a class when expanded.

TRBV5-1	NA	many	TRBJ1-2	CASSPGQNHNYGYTF	TGCGCCAGCAGCCCAGGACAGAATCATAACTATGGCTACACCTTC
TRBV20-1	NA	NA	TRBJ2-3	CSAFRLFTDTQYF	TGCAGTGCTTTCCGACTGTTCACAGATACGCAGTATTTT
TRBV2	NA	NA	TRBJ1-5	CASSEGGGGTFAQPQHF	TGTGCCAGCAGTGAAGGGGGAGGGGGGACGTTCGCTCAGCCCCAGCATTTT
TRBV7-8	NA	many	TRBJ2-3	CASSRYEDTQYF	TGTGCCAGCAGCCGCTACGAAGATACGCAGTATTTT
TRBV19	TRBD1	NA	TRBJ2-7	CASSIRWDRPSNEQYF	TGTGCCAGTAGTATCCGCTGGGACAGGCCAAGTAACGAGCAGTACTTC
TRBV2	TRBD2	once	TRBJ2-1	CASPRGRAYNEQFF	TGTGCCAGTCCGCGCGGGAGGGCCTACAATGAGCAGTTCTTC
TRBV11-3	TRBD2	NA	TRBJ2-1	CASSAGHGGLAGGFNEKFF	TGTGCCAGCAGTGCCGGACATGGGGGACTAGCGGGAGGATTCAATGAGAAGTTCTTC
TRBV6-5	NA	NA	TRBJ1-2	CASSYSRGFDHGYTF	TGTGCCAGCAGTTACTCAAGGGGATTTGACCATGGCTACACCTTC
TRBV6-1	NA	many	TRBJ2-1	CASSEVYYLSSYNEQFF	TGTGCCAGCAGTGAAGTATATTATCTGAGCTCCTACAATGAGCAGTTCTTC
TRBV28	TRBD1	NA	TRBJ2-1	CASSLFEGARGNEHLF	TGTGCCAGCAGTTTGTTCGAGGGGGCGAGGGGCAATGAGCACTTATTC
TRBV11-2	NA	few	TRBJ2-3	CASSPASAGSEHTQYF	TGTGCCAGCAGCCCCGCCTCGGCGGGTAGCGAGCATACGCAGTATTTT
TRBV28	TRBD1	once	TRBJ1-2	CASSTRSQGARGYTF	TGTGCCAGCAGTACCCGATCCCAGGGGGCGCGCGGCTACACCTTC
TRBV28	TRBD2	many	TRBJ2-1	CASSNRASGVSYNEQFF	TGTGCCAGCAGCAATCGGGCTAGCGGGGTCTCCTACAATGAGCAGTTCTTC
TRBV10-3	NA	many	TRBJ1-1	CAISARGFEGANTEAFF	TGTGCCATCAGTGCCCGGGGATTTGAGGGAGCGAACACTGAAGCTTTCTTT
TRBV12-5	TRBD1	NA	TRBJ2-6	CASGGQGFGANVLTF	TGTGCTAGTGGGGGACAGGGTTTTGGGGCCAACGTCCTGACTTTC
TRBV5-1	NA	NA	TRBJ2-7	CASSLDGTYEQYF	TGCGCCAGCAGCTTAGACGGAACCTACGAGCAGTACTTC
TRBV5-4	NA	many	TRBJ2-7	CASRSTADSYEQYF	TGTGCCAGCAGGTCCACAGCGGACTCCTACGAGCAGTACTTC
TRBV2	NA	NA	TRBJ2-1	CASSVTEPSPYNEQFF	TGTGCCAGCAGCGTGACTGAACCGAGCCCCTACAATGAGCAGTTCTTC
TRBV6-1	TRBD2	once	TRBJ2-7	CASREEVAGNYEQHF	TGTGCCAGCAGGGAAGAGGTAGCGGGGAACTACGAGCAGCACTTC
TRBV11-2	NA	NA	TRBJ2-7	CASSQTTGSGKQYF	TGCGCCAGCAGCCAGACTACCGGGAGTGGTAAGCAGTACTTC
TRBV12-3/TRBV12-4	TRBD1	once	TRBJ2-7	CANSFMGQWMAEQYF	TGTGCCAACAGTTTCATGGGACAGTGGATGGCCGAGCAGTACTTC
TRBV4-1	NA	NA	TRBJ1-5	CASRQENKGGQPQHF	TGTGCCAGCAGGCAAGAAAACAAGGGCGGTCAGCCCCAGCATTTT
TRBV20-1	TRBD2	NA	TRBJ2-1	CSARTREGLSNEQLF	TGTAGTGCTAGGACCCGGGAGGGCCTCTCCAATGAGCAGCTCTTC
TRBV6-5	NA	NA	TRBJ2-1	CASSSLGGNGQFF	TGTGCCAGCAGCTCTCTTGGGGGGAATGGGCAGTTCTTC
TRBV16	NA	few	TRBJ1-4	CASSRSTNEKLFF	TGTGCCAGCAGCCGGTCAACTAATGAAAAACTGTTTTTT
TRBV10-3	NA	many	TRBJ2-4	CAISESPGSDLAKNIQYF	TGTGCCATCAGTGAGTCCCCGGGTAGCGATCTAGCCAAAAACATTCAGTACTTC
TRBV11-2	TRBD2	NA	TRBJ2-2	CASSLTPGTSGSTNTGELFF	TGTGCCAGCAGCTTAACTCCCGGGACTAGCGGCAGTACGAACACCGGGGAGCTGTTTTTT
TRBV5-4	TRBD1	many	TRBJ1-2	CASSMDRHKGYTF	TGTGCCAGCAGCATGGACAGGCACAAGGGCTACACCTTC
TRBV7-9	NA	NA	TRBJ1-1	CASHGDGGNTEAFF	TGTGCCAGCCACGGGGATGGGGGGAACACTGAAGCTTTCTTT
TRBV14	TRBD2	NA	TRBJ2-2	CTSSHGLAGTWELFF	TGTACCAGCAGCCACGGACTAGCGGGCACCTGGGAGCTGTTTTTT
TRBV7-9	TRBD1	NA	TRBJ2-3	CASSSPGQGTDDTQYF	TGTGCCAGCAGCTCACCCGGACAGGGGACAGACGATACGCAGTATTTT
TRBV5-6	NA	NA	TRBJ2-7	CASSSRMAGSYEQYF	TGTGCCAGCAGCTCCCGGATGGCGGGCTCCTACGAACAGTACTTC
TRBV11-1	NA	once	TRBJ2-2	CVSRSSLDTGELFF	TGTGTCAGTAGATCGAGCCTTGACACCGGGGAGCTGTTTTTT
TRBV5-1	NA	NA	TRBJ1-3	CARSFGRTAGSTIYF	TGCGCCAGGAGCTTCGGCAGGACTGCGGGAAGCACCATATATTTT
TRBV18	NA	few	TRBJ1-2	CASSHDPEGGYTF	TGTGCCAGCTCACACGACCCCGAGGGGGGCTACACCTTC
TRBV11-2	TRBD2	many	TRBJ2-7	CASSPWGTSGGRSYEQYF	TGTGCCAGCAGCCCCTGGGGGACTAGCGGGGGGAGGTCCTACGAGCAGTACTTC
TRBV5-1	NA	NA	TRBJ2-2	CAGSLGLVNTGELFF	TGCGCCGGCAGCTTAGGGCTGGTGAACACCGGGGAGCTGTTTTTT